This is a list of T cell receptor beta chains from one sample in a study of T cells in Graves' hyperthyroidism and ophthalmopathy. In TCRdb, the multiplex PCR reads were re-called with MiXCR into one record per CDR3 protein. The profile shows some 760,000 distinct CDR3 sequences, around 13% of them singletons. Sequenced input: blood. These receptors all stem from a young woman with Graves' hyperthyroidism. CDR3s include the opening cysteine and the closing phenylalanine or tryptophan. D genes are given only for firm matches. Clone size appears in some rows only: once, few, many, or a class for an expanded clone.

>-|TRBV19|TRBJ2-2|-
TGTGCCAGTAGTATTCTAGGGACGAACACCGGGGAGCTGTTTTTT
CASSILGTNTGELFF
>-|TRBV25-1|TRBJ2-1|-
TGTGCCAGCAGTGAATGTAACTTCCGGGGTTATAATGAGCAGTTCTTC
CASSECNFRGYNEQFF
>TRBD1|TRBV28|TRBJ2-7|many
TGTGCCAGCAGTTTACAGGGGACAGGGGCCTACGAGCAGTACTTC
CASSLQGTGAYEQYF
>-|TRBV12-3/TRBV12-4|TRBJ1-1|many
TGTGCCAGCAGTTTGCGGAATGAAGCTTTCTTT
CASSLRNEAFF
>TRBD1|TRBV20-1|TRBJ1-5|-
TGCAGTGCTATTCCGGGACAGGGGAATCAGCCCCAGCATTTT
CSAIPGQGNQPQHF
>-|TRBV7-8|TRBJ2-7|-
TGTGCCAGCAGCCGAGAAAGCCTTGGTACCTACGAGCAGTACTTC
CASSRESLGTYEQYF
>-|TRBV24-1|TRBJ2-3|few
TGTGCCACCAGTGATTCAGGGCAGGGGACAGATACGCAGTATTTT
CATSDSGQGTDTQYF
>TRBD2|TRBV12-3/TRBV12-4|TRBJ2-1|few
TGTGCCAGCAGTGTCGGAGCGGGAGGTGGGGATGAGCAGTTCTTC
CASSVGAGGGDEQFF
>-|TRBV30|TRBJ1-2|many
TGTGCCTGGAGTCAACAGGCTAACTATGGCTACACCTTC
CAWSQQANYGYTF
>TRBD1|TRBV5-8|TRBJ1-4|-
TGTGCCATCGGGACAGGGACTGAAAAACTGTTTTTT
CAIGTGTEKLFF
>-|TRBV27|TRBJ2-7|-
TGTGCCAGCAGCCCTCGCAATCCCTACGAGCAGTACTTC
CASSPRNPYEQYF
>-|TRBV29-1|TRBJ1-1|many
TGCAGCGTTGTGGGGGGTGATCTGGGGACTGAAGCTTTCTTT
CSVVGGDLGTEAFF
>TRBD2|TRBV2|TRBJ2-7|many
TGTGCCAGCAGGCGGGGCGACAGCGGGGGAGCCTACGAGCAGTACTTC
CASRRGDSGGAYEQYF
>TRBD2|TRBV28|TRBJ2-1|-
TGTGCCAGCGGAGCCGGAACTAGCGGCCAGTTCTTC
CASGAGTSGQFF
>-|TRBV19|TRBJ1-1|once
TGTGCCAGTAGTATAGTGGGACCCCCGAACACTGAAGCTTTCTTT
CASSIVGPPNTEAFF
>-|TRBV4-1|TRBJ2-1|few
TGCGCCAGCAGCCACCCCGACAGGTTGGGATTCGGTGAGCAGTTCTTC
CASSHPDRLGFGEQFF
>-|TRBV18|TRBJ2-5|few
TGTGCCAGCTCACTGGTGGGATCGTACCAAGAGACCCAGTACTTC
CASSLVGSYQETQYF
>-|TRBV3-1|TRBJ2-2|few
TGTGCTAGCACATCGGGGGAGGACACCGGGGAGCTGTTTTTT
CASTSGEDTGELFF
>-|TRBV14|TRBJ2-3|many
TGTGCCAGCAGCGGGGTCACAGATACGCAGTATTTT
CASSGVTDTQYF
>-|TRBV7-9|TRBJ2-2|few
TGTGCCAGCAGCTGGGCAGTACAAGGCACCGGGGAGCTGTTTTTT
CASSWAVQGTGELFF
>TRBD1|TRBV5-1|TRBJ1-2|many
TGCGCCAGCAGCTTGGACAGGGGGCTATATGGCTACACCTTC
CASSLDRGLYGYTF
>-|TRBV15|TRBJ2-1|few
TGTGCCACCAGCAGAGATTTCCATAGTGAGCAGTTCTTC
CATSRDFHSEQFF
>-|TRBV2|TRBJ2-6|-
TGTGCCAGCAAGACAGGCTTCTCTGGGGCCAACGTCATGACTTTC
CASKTGFSGANVMTF
>TRBD2|TRBV29-1|TRBJ2-1|few
TGCAGCGTCGCCCCCCGGGACTACTACAATGAGCAGTTCTTC
CSVAPRDYYNEQFF
>TRBD2|TRBV15|TRBJ2-7|many
TGTGCCACCAGCAGAAGCAGAGCGGGAGGGTCCTACGAGCAGTACTTC
CATSRSRAGGSYEQYF
>TRBD1|TRBV20-1|TRBJ1-5|many
TGCAGTGCTTTGGATACAGGGGGCGCTTTTCAGCCCCAGCATTTT
CSALDTGGAFQPQHF
>-|TRBV24-1|TRBJ1-2|few
TGTGCCACCAGTGATTTGGGAGTCTACACCTTC
CATSDLGVYTF
>TRBD1|TRBV7-8|TRBJ1-1|many
TGTGCCAGCAGCCCACAGGGGAGTCGAAGCGCTGAAGCTTTCTTT
CASSPQGSRSAEAFF
>-|TRBV4-1|TRBJ2-1|few
TGCGCCAGCAGCCAAGGGGACGGAGGAAAGCAGTTCTTC
CASSQGDGGKQFF
>TRBD2|TRBV4-2|TRBJ2-4|-
TGTGCCAGCAGCCCCCCCGGACTAGCGGGACCAGACCGTCAGTACTTC
CASSPPGLAGPDRQYF
>-|TRBV10-3|TRBJ2-7|many
TGTGCCATCAGTGCCGAGGCGGACATCACCTACGAGCAGTACTTC
CAISAEADITYEQYF
>TRBD1|TRBV28|TRBJ1-4|few
TGTGCCAGCACCGAGACAGGGGGCTCCGAAAAACTGTTTTTT
CASTETGGSEKLFF
>TRBD2|TRBV5-6|TRBJ2-3|many
TGTGCCAGCAGTTCGACGGGAGGCCCGGGGGGGTACACAGATACGCAGTATTTT
CASSSTGGPGGYTDTQYF
>-|TRBV12-3/TRBV12-4|TRBJ2-1|few
TGTGCCAGCAGTTTAAGGGACGGTCAATACAATGAGCAGTTCTTC
CASSLRDGQYNEQFF
>-|TRBV3-1|TRBJ1-4|few
TGTGCCAGCAGCCAAGTTGACAGCTATAATGAAAAACTGTTTTTT
CASSQVDSYNEKLFF
>-|TRBV7-9|TRBJ2-1|many
TGTGCCAGCAGCGCCAGGACAGCCTTTTACAATGAGCAGTTCTTC
CASSARTAFYNEQFF
>-|TRBV18|TRBJ1-5|many
TGTGCCAGCAGCCCAGGGGAGAATCAGCCCCAGCATTTT
CASSPGENQPQHF
>-|TRBV18|TRBJ2-7|many
TGTGCCAGCTCACCATCTACGCATGCCTACGAGCAGTACTTC
CASSPSTHAYEQYF
>-|TRBV7-2|TRBJ2-5|few
TGTGCCAGCAGCTTAGTTTTTAGTGGCGAGACCCAGTACTTC
CASSLVFSGETQYF
>TRBD1|TRBV7-9|TRBJ2-3|-
TGTGCCAGCTGCCGGACAGGGGGCCCCAGTACGCAGTATTTT
CASCRTGGPSTQYF
>-|TRBV9|TRBJ2-3|few
TGTGCCAGCAGCGGGATTAGCACAGATACGCAGTATTTT
CASSGISTDTQYF
>-|TRBV5-1|TRBJ2-1|many
TGCGCCAGCAGCCCTTTGTTAACAGGTTCCTACAATGAGCAGTTCTTC
CASSPLLTGSYNEQFF
>TRBD1|TRBV3-1|TRBJ1-3|few
TGTGCCAGCAGCCAAGGACAGGGATACACCATATATTTT
CASSQGQGYTIYF
>-|TRBV27|TRBJ2-7|few
TGTGCCAGCAGGAGGGTCGACTACGAGCAGTACTTC
CASRRVDYEQYF
>TRBD1|TRBV6-2/TRBV6-3|TRBJ1-1|many
TGTGCCAGCAGACAGAGGACAGGGATGAACACTGAAGCTTTCTTT
CASRQRTGMNTEAFF
>TRBD1|TRBV10-3|TRBJ1-5|few
TGTGCCATCAGTGAGCGCTCAGGACAGGGGGCGAATCAGCCCCAGCATTTT
CAISERSGQGANQPQHF